The 27 T cell receptor beta chains listed next were all sequenced from one sample in a study of blood T cell repertoires in COVID-19. Clones were sequenced by immunoSEQ multiplex PCR, and TCRdb holds only the in-frame ones, with some missing. The sample carries more than 120,000 clones, 87% recorded once. Sequenced: peripheral blood. These receptors all come from a woman aged 45-65 years with acute or convalescent COVID-19.

The rearrangement uses TRBV27 and TRBJ2-5, with TRBD2 matching 7 bases. CDR1 MNHEY and CDR2 SMNVEV come from the germline V gene (reference sequence). CDR3 size: 12 residues. V trimming: 10 bases; J trimming: 3 bases; junction bases outside the gene matches: 5. For the CDR3, the DNA is TGTGCCACCAAAGGACTAGAAGAGACCCAGTACTTC. Its translation is CATKGLEETQYF.

The gene calls are TRBV7-9 and TRBJ2-1; TRBD2 aligns across 12 bases. The CDR3 covers 17 residues. CDR1 is SEHNR and CDR2 is FQNEAQ in the germline V gene (reference sequence). With V trimmed by 6 bases and J by 3 bases, 9 bases remained unmatched. The CDR3 here is CASSRIGLAGLYNEQFF. The CDR3 DNA follows: TGTGCCAGCAGTCGAATCGGACTAGCGGGGCTCTACAATGAGCAGTTCTTC.

This clone was seen a single time. The chain joins TRBV27 to TRBJ2-7; 10 bases line up with TRBD2. Trimming took 5 bases from V and 0 from J; bases not matched to a gene: 4. CDR1 MNHEY and CDR2 SMNVEV come from the germline V gene (reference sequence). This CDR3 is 15 amino acids long. The CDR3 DNA is TGTGCCAGCAGTGCCCTAGCGGGGGCCTCCTACGAGCAGTACTTC. This gives the protein CASSALAGASYEQYF.

The CDR3 loop is CASTFGLAVNTDTQYF. The CDR3 bases are TGTGCCAGTACCTTTGGACTAGCGGTTAACACAGATACGCAGTATTTT. The chain is built from TRBV19 and TRBJ2-3, with 10 bases identical to TRBD2. Trimming removed 7 bases from V and 2 bases from J; junction bases left unmatched: 9. CDR1 and CDR2 from the germline V gene are LNHDA and SQIVND (reference sequence). This CDR3 has 16 amino acids.

The chain links TRBV7-6 to TRBJ1-4, with a tentative D call TRBD1 (5 bases). V lost 5 bases and J 6 bases, leaving 16 bases between the germline ends. Per the germline V gene, CDR1 is SGHVS and CDR2 is FNYEAQ. The CDR3 is 15 residues long. CDR3 nucleotide sequence: TGTGCCAGCAGCCCTATACAGGAAGGGGATGAAAAACTGTTTTTT. This sequence encodes CASSPIQEGDEKLFF.

V usage is TRBV29-1 and J usage is TRBJ1-1; a possible D gene is TRBD1 (5 bases). The V and J ends lost 4 bases and 2 bases respectively, with 11 bases between them. Germline V CDR1 and CDR2: SQVTM, ANQGSEA. This CDR3 contains 13 residues. CDR3 bases: TGCAGCGTTGGGTTACAGGCTAACACTGAAGCTTTCTTT. Its protein product is CSVGLQANTEAFF. The full variable domain, in which reference TRBV29-1 and TRBJ1-1 provide the parts outside the CDR3, is SAVISQKPSRDICQRGTSLTIQCQVDSQVTMMFWYRQQPGQSLTLIATANQGSEATYESGFVIDKFPISRPNLTFSTLTVSNMSPEDSSIYLCSVGLQANTEAFFGQGTRLTVV.

The rearrangement uses TRBV4-1 and TRBJ2-3, with a weak D call TRBD1 (7 bases). The CDR3 has 13 residues. The V gene lost 3 bases and the J gene lost 6 bases, with 10 bases spanning the gap. CDR1 and CDR2 (germline): MGHRA, YSYEKL. The CDR3 sequence is CASSHAGQDTQYF. The CDR3 DNA sequence: TGCGCCAGCAGCCATGCGGGACAGGATACGCAGTATTTT.

The V call is TRBV11-3, the J call TRBJ2-3; D is ambiguous. Germline CDR1 reads SGHNT; CDR2 reads YENEEA. Trimming removed 0 bases from V and 0 bases from J, with 7 bases in between. The CDR3 loop spans 15 amino acids. CDR3 sequence (DNA): TGTGCCAGCAGCTTAGAAGGTAGCAGCACAGATACGCAGTATTTT. It encodes CASSLEGSSTDTQYF.

This chain connects TRBV9 to TRBJ2-3, with 12 bases matching TRBD2. Germline CDR1 reads SGDLS; CDR2 reads YYNGEE. Trimming cost V 3 bases and J 2 bases; bases outside gene matches: 7. The CDR3 length is 17 residues. This CDR3 reads CASSALGLAGFTDTQYF. DNA of the CDR3: TGTGCCAGCAGCGCCCTAGGACTAGCGGGGTTCACAGATACGCAGTATTTT.

V and J are TRBV7-6 and TRBJ2-1; 11 nucleotides match TRBD2. Trimming at V came to 1 base and at J to 8 bases, leaving 7 bases not matched to a gene. Per germline, CDR1 SGHVS and CDR2 FNYEAQ. The CDR3 runs 16 residues. The CDR3 DNA follows: TGTGCCAGCAGCTTAGGCACTAGCGGGAGTGTACATGAGCAGTTCTTC. Translation: CASSLGTSGSVHEQFF.

The chain employs TRBV11-3 and TRBJ2-7; tentative D call: TRBD2 (5 bases). V was shortened by 5 bases and J by 2 bases, with 16 bases between the two germline ends. The germline CDR1 and CDR2 sequences are SGHNT and YENEEA. CDR3 length: 15 residues. The CDR3 sequence: CASSPRTGFPYEQYF. CDR3 bases: TGTGCCAGCAGCCCTCGGACGGGATTCCCCTACGAGCAGTACTTC.

The chain couples TRBV10-2 to TRBJ2-7; TRBD2 agrees at 8 bases. Germline assignment: CDR1 WSHSY and CDR2 SAAADI. The CDR3 runs 15 residues. Trimming cost V 3 bases and J 3 bases; bases outside gene matches: 7. The CDR3 DNA reads TGCGCCAGCAGTGACCTTAGCGGGGCGCTCTACGAGCAGTACTTC. Protein: CASSDLSGALYEQYF.

V usage is TRBV28 and J usage is TRBJ2-6; 9 nucleotides match TRBD1. The CDR3 runs to 19 residues. The J segment lost 2 bases and the V segment lost 2 bases, leaving 10 bases of the junction unmatched. Germline V gene data show CDR1 as MDHEN and CDR2 as SYDVKM. CDR3 bases: TGTGCCAGCAGTTTAATTTTGGACAGGGGAGGACCTGGGGCCAACGTCCTGACTTTC. This gives the protein CASSLILDRGGPGANVLTF.

This chain joins TRBV3-1 (or the pseudogene TRBV3-2) and TRBJ1-5; maybe TRBD1 (6 bases). Trimming cost V 3 bases and J 7 bases, with 7 bases left between them. Germline-derived CDR1 and CDR2 are LGHDT and YNNKEL (reference sequence). The CDR3 spans 12 residues. As DNA, the CDR3 is TGTGCCAGCAGCCATGGGGGCCAGCCCCAGCATTTT. Its protein is CASSHGGQPQHF.

The chain is built from TRBV20-1 and TRBJ2-3; D may be TRBD2 (5 bases). Trimming took 3 bases from V and 3 from J, leaving 13 bases between them. The CDR3 has 14 residues. Germline CDR1 and CDR2: DFQATT and SNEGSKA (reference sequence). The CDR3 here is CSASLPSGTDTQYF. CDR3 nucleotide sequence: TGCAGTGCTAGTTTACCCTCGGGAACAGATACGCAGTATTTT.

This clone was detected only once. The chain combines TRBV5-4 with TRBJ2-2; D not resolved. Germline V gives CDR1 SGHNT, CDR2 YYREEE (reference sequence). Trimming took 3 bases from V and 2 from J, leaving 8 bases between them. This CDR3 is built from 14 residues. The CDR3 sequence is CASSWQVNTGELFF. The CDR3 DNA is TGTGCCAGCAGCTGGCAGGTTAACACCGGGGAGCTGTTTTTT.

The chain recombines TRBV13 with TRBJ2-7, with 8 bases that match TRBD1. Germline V gene data show CDR1 as PRHDT and CDR2 as FYEKMQ (reference sequence). This CDR3 comprises 13 residues. V was pared by 3 bases and J by 6 bases, with 4 bases of the junction left unmatched. The CDR3 reads CASSLTGEREQYF. In DNA, the CDR3 is TGTGCCAGCAGCTTGACAGGGGAACGCGAGCAGTACTTC.

This clone was picked up a small number of times. The chain carries TRBV6-5 and TRBJ2-7; 7 bases fit TRBD1. Germline V gives CDR1 MNHEY, CDR2 SVGAGI. V dropped 6 bases and J dropped 2; count of bases not matched to a gene: 7. This CDR3 region has 14 residues. The CDR3, as DNA: TGTGCCAGCAGCCGGACAGGCTTGACCTACGAGCAGTACTTC. This encodes CASSRTGLTYEQYF.

This clone has a handful of counts. This rearrangement joins TRBV2 to TRBJ1-1, with D possibly being TRBD1 (6 bases). The CDR3 is 13 residues long. Germline CDR1 SNHLY, CDR2 FYNNEI. V dropped 8 bases and J dropped 10 bases, with 20 bases sitting between them. In DNA form, the CDR3 reads TGTGCCAGCGGGACACAGGCCCCTTGGCGAGCTTTCTTT. Protein sequence: CASGTQAPWRAFF.

The genes are TRBV7-7 and TRBJ2-7, with 9 nucleotides matching TRBD2. CDR3 size: 15 residues. V dropped 5 bases and J dropped 1; count of bases not matched to a gene: 6. The germline CDR1 and CDR2 sequences are SSHAT and FNYEAQ (reference sequence). The CDR3 protein is CASSRGSGGSYEQYF. The CDR3 DNA reads TGTGCCAGCAGCCGGGGGAGCGGGGGGTCCTACGAGCAGTACTTC.

In DNA, the CDR3 is TGTGCCAGCAGCGTAGTCCCAGCGGGAGCCGGCGGGGGGGAGCTGTTTTTT. Amino acid sequence: CASSVVPAGAGGGELFF. The V gene is TRBV9, the J gene TRBJ2-2, with TRBD2 matching 8 bases. CDR3 size: 17 residues. Germline lookup yields CDR1 SGDLS and CDR2 YYNGEE. Trimming removed 0 bases from V and 8 bases from J; junction bases left unmatched: 12.

This chain joins TRBV28 and TRBJ1-2, with 7 nucleotides matching TRBD1. Germline-derived CDR1 and CDR2 are MDHEN and SYDVKM. The CDR3 is 13 amino acids. Trimming cost V 5 bases and J 8 bases; bases outside gene matches: 8. The chain's CDR3 is CASSLGTVGGYTF. The CDR3 nucleotides are TGTGCCAGCAGTCTCGGGACAGTCGGGGGCTACACCTTC.

V usage is TRBV28 and J usage is TRBJ2-1; D perhaps matches TRBD1 (6 bases). There are 15 residues in the CDR3. V was shortened by 8 bases and J by 5 bases, with 19 bases between the two germline ends. Germline V gene sequence: CDR1 MDHEN, CDR2 SYDVKM. DNA of the CDR3: TGTGCCAGCTTTTATAGCAGGGGAAGAAACAATGAGCAGTTCTTC. Translated, it gives CASFYSRGRNNEQFF.

The rearrangement uses TRBV20-1 and TRBJ1-1; TRBD1 is a possible D gene (5 bases). V was trimmed by 3 bases and J by 7 bases, leaving 12 bases between them. The CDR3 loop spans 12 amino acids. Germline V gene sequence: CDR1 DFQATT, CDR2 SNEGSKA (reference sequence). In DNA, the CDR3 is TGCAGTGCTAGTCCAGGGAGGGGTGAAGCTTTCTTT. Translation gives CSASPGRGEAFF.

The chain couples TRBV18 to TRBJ2-6; D is ambiguous. This CDR3 is 16 amino acids long. V lost 2 bases and J 0 bases, leaving 8 bases between the germline ends. Germline V CDR1 and CDR2: KGHSH, LQKENI. CDR3 DNA sequence: TGTGCCAGCTCACCAGAGAGGCTCTCTGGGGCCAACGTCCTGACTTTC. It translates to CASSPERLSGANVLTF.

The rearrangement links TRBV27 to TRBJ1-5; D perhaps matches TRBD1 (5 bases). Trimming removed 6 bases at V and 2 bases at J, with 8 bases between. Germline V gives CDR1 MNHEY, CDR2 SMNVEV (reference sequence). CDR3 length: 13 amino acids. CDR3 region: CASSPQGNQPQHF. CDR3 nucleotide sequence: TGTGCCAGCAGCCCACAGGGCAATCAGCCCCAGCATTTT.

The rearrangement links TRBV19 to TRBJ2-1, with TRBD2 matching over 9 bases. The CDR3 is made up of 14 amino acids. V dropped 7 bases and J dropped 5; count of bases not matched to a gene: 6. Looked up from germline, CDR1 is LNHDA and CDR2 is SQIVND (reference sequence). The CDR3 bases are TGTGCCAGTAAGCGGGGGGCGGCTGACAATGAGCAGTTCTTC. It specifies CASKRGAADNEQFF.